This TCR beta chain was identified during a study of T-cell memory formation after mild COVID-19 (dated by TCRdb to about 2021). For the study in its entirety: Most TCR sequence clusters were specific to one of the two donors. T-cell clones expanding and contracting after mild COVID-19 in two donors were tracked by longitudinal TCRalpha and TCRbeta repertoire sequencing. Two young, previously healthy adult volunteers made up the cohort, one male and one female.

Ficoll-Paque density gradient centrifugation was the method used to isolate PBMCs. From the cysteine up to the phenylalanine, the CDR3 has a length of 14 residues. Only CDR3 DNA remains: 42 bases, in frame from the first base. According to the germline V gene (reference sequence), CDR1 reads LNHDA and CDR2 reads SQIVND. Trimming costs V 4 bases and J 7 bases, and their ends lie 14 bases apart. Data came from an Illumina NovaSeq 6000. TCRalpha and TCRbeta cDNA libraries were built by 5'RACE with constant-segment primers, adding sample barcodes and unique molecular identifiers. RNA was extracted from every sample with Trizol reagent. Libraries were amplified in two PCR steps, with a second sample barcode and Illumina TruSeq adapters added in the second step. Sequencing of the libraries was done on an Illumina NovaSeq, producing 2 x 150 bp paired-end reads. Turning to the authors' computational methods: Reads were demultiplexed and collapsed into UMI-guided consensus sequences with migec v1.2.7. Using mixcr v2.1.11, the UMI consensuses were aligned to TRA and TRB V and J templates and assembled into clonotypes. Expanded or contracted clonotypes were those called significant by both edgeR and NoisET, with noise models trained on biological replicates. edgeR calls used a false discovery rate-adjusted p below 0.01 and a log2 fold-change threshold of 1. PCA with hierarchical clustering of max-normalized trajectories of the 1000 most abundant clonotypes was used as exploratory dynamics analysis. The CD4 or CD8 phenotype of responding clones was assigned using the separately sequenced CD4+ and CD8+ repertoires. TCRdb reworked the public reads: Q25 trimming with fastp, MiXCR clone assembly, productive beta chains retained. Every CDR3 protein is listed once, alongside the most common genes and DNA of its rows. The V and J calls and clone size are TCRdb's, not the authors'. The sample table records 150,000 to 200,000 distinct CDR3 sequences; approximately 10% of these occur just once. Together, the top ten hold approximately 3.8% of the sample.

This clonotype was counted between two and nine times. The clone's antigen remains unknown. No much larger clonotype is one base removed from it; base qualities were not supplied. Here is what the overall study found, with its caveats: Clones contracting from day 15 to 85 had balanced CD4/CD8 phenotypes, while a second wave expanding from day 15 to 37 was biased towards CD4+. The study included only two mild cases, and larger cohorts that include severe cases with pre-infection samples were judged to be necessary. Some responding clones were detected in pre-infection memory, which suggested that pre-existing cross-reactive memory T cells had joined the SARS-CoV-2 response. Contracting CD4+ clones turned up mainly in the CM and EM memory subsets, whereas EMRA was where CD8+ clones were enriched. Whether the second-wave clones peaking on day 37 were SARS-CoV-2 specific was not confirmed.

The specimen sequenced was PBMCs or a T cell subset sorted from them (not recorded which). The TCR originated in a young man who had mild COVID-19 (a few samples of this study predate the infection). The sample titles of this study are shuffled in the database, so cell type and time point are left out; the donor was told from shared clones. This chain is built from TRBV19 and TRBJ1-5, with a weak D call of TRBD1 (5 bases match). The nucleotide sequence reads TGTGCCAGTAGTACGGACACAAGGACCCAGCCCCAGCATTTT. Translated, this gives CASSTDTRTQPQHF.